This TCR beta chain was profiled in a study of T cell responses to AZD1222 COVID-19 vaccine. Study results and limitations: It was only a handful of AZD1222 recipients who were seropositive at baseline. Spike-specific TCR breadth and depth went up after people got two AZD1222 doses. Females made up more of the donors, who were largely white British, and clonal diversity may have come out too low. Regions 160-218 and 743-854 held dominance among vaccine-associated CD4 TCRs, which spanned spike.

Sequencing was performed with immunoSEQ multiplex PCR; in TCRdb, only in-frame clones are kept and a portion is missing. This table holds about 150,000 clones, about 88% found once. In its sample, this clone was seen once. Antigen specificity is unknown. From germline, CDR1 is SGHVS and CDR2 FQNEAQ. The CDR3 spans 18 residues. V trimming: 5 bases; J trimming: 10 bases; junction bases outside the gene matches: 19. The rearrangement uses TRBV7-8 and TRBJ2-1; 11 bases map to TRBD1. The sequence was collected from an adult in good health. Specimen: peripheral blood, collected on day 0 of AZD1222 vaccination. The CDR3 is CASSTLGDRDRGIWEQFF. The DNA of the CDR3 is TGTGCCAGCAGCACCTTGGGAGACCGGGACAGGGGGATTTGGGAGCAGTTCTTC. The variable domain in full, with the rest retrieved from reference TRBV7-8 and TRBJ2-1, is GAGVSQSPRYKVAKRGQDVALRCDPISGHVSLFWYQQALGQGPEFLTYFQNEAQLDKSGLPSDRFFAERPEGSVSTLKIQRTQQEDSAVYLCASSTLGDRDRGIWEQFFGPGTRLTVL.